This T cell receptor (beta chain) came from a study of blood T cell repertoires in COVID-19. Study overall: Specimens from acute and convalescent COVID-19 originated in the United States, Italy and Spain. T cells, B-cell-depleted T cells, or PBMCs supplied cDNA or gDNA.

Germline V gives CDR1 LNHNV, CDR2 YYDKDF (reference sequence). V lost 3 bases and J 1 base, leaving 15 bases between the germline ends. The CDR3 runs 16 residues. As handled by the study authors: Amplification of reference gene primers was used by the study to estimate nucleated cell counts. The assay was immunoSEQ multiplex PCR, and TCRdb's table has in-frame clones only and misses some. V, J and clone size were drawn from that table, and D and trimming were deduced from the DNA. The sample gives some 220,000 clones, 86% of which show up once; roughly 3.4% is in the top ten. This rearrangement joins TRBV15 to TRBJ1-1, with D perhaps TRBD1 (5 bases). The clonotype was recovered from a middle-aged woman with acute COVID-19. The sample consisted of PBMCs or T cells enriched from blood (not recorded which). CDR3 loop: CATSSGRGAGNTEAFF. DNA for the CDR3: TGTGCCACCAGCAGTGGAAGGGGCGCAGGGAACACTGAAGCTTTCTTT.